The T cell receptor beta chain under discussion was sequenced for a study of T cell responses to AZD1222 COVID-19 vaccine. On the study more broadly: Analysis merged second doses at about 4 or about 12 weeks.

The method was immunoSEQ multiplex PCR; TCRdb's version includes in-frame clones alone and lacks a portion of them. The sample has 90,000 to 100,000 clones; 85% to 90% are singletons. Study-level findings and limits: Spike-spanning, vaccine-associated CD4 TCRs were dominant at 160-218 and 743-854. Clonal diversity may have been underestimated in mostly white British donors. Increases in Spike-specific TCR breadth and depth were seen after two AZD1222 doses.

V lost 0 bases to trimming and J lost 0 bases, with 7 bases between them. In germline, CDR1 is SGHRS, CDR2 YFSETQ. CDR3 length: 16 residues. Comments on this clone: Its antigen is not identified.

This material consisted of peripheral blood, taken on day 0 of AZD1222 vaccination. The source of this sequence is an adult in good health. The chain couples TRBV5-1 to TRBJ2-6; D remains ambiguous. CDR3 loop: CASSLEGPSGANVLTF. CDR3 bases: TGCGCCAGCAGCTTGGAGGGTCCCTCTGGGGCCAACGTCCTGACTTTC.